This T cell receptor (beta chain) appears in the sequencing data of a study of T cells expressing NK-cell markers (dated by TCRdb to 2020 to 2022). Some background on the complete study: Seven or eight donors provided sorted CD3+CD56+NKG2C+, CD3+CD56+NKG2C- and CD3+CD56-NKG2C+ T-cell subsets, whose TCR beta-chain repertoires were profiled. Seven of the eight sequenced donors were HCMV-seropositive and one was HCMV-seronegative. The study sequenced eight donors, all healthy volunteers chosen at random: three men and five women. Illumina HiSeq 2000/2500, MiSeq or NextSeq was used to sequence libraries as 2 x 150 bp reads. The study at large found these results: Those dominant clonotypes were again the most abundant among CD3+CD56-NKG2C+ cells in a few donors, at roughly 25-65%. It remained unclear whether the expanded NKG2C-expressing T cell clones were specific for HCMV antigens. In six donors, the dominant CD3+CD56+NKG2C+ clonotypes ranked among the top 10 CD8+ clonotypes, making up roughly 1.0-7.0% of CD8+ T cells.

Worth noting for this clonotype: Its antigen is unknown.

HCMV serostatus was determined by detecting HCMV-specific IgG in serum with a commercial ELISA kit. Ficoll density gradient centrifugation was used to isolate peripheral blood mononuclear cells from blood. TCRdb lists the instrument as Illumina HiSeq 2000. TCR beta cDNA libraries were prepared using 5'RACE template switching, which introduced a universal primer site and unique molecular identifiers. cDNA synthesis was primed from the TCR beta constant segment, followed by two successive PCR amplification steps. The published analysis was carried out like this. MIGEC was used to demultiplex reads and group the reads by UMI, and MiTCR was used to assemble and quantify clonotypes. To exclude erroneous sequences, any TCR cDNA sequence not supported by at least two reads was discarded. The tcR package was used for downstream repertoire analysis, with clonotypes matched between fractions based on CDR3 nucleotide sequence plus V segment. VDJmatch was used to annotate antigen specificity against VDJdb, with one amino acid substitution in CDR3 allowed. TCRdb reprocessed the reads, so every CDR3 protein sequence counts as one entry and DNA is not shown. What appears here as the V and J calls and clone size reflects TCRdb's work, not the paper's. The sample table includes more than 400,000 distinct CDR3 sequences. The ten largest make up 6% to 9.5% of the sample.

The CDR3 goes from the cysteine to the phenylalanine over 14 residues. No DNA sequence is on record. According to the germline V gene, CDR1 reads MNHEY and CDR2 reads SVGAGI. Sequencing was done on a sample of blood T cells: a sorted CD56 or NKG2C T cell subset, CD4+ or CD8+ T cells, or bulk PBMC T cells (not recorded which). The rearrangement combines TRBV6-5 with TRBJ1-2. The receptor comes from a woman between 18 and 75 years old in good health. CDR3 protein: CASSYSGGLDGYTF.